The clone carrying this T cell receptor beta chain was counted between two and nine times. The sample belongs to a study of response to subunit inactivated influenza vaccine. This CDR3 region has 15 residues. V shed 6 bases and J shed 2 bases, with 14 bases lying between them. CDR1 is MDHEN and CDR2 is SYDVKM in the germline V gene. TCRdb re-called the RT-PCR reads through MiXCR, storing one row per CDR3 protein. Here the sample spans about 700,000 distinct CDR3 sequences, approximately 15% being singletons. V is TRBV28 and J is TRBJ2-1; D unclear. This sequence was found in a man between 45 and 60 years old who received an inactivated influenza vaccine. The sequences come from PBMCs from blood, collected 14 to 15 days before vaccination. DNA for the CDR3: TGTGCCAGCAGACAACCGGGCCCTGCCTACAATGAGCAGTTCTTC. Encoded protein: CASRQPGPAYNEQFF.